This TCR beta chain was identified during a study of T cells in Graves' hyperthyroidism and ophthalmopathy. Whole-study findings and limits: With a median lead of around 5.9 months before onset, the model predicted ophthalmopathy. Appearing also in blood were most of the thyroid clonotypes expanded above 0.001.

This clonotype was found many times. Its target is not known. Exclusion of a patient resulted from uncontrolled infection, other autoimmune disease, pregnancy or lactation. RNA transcripts were the template for amplifying TCR beta CDR3 regions. Primed by the HTBI set, a first-round RT-PCR was run on the TCR CDR3. Using its own MiXCR run on the multiplex PCR reads, TCRdb lists one record per CDR3 protein. Of about 52,000 distinct CDR3 sequences in the sample, approximately 48% were seen once. The sequence was collected from a woman between 45 and 60 years old with Graves' ophthalmopathy. The sample comprised blood.

CDR3 region: CASSLGTEAYEQYF. The CDR3 region has the DNA TGTGCCAGCAGTTTAGGGACGGAAGCCTACGAGCAGTACTTC. The chain joins TRBV27 to TRBJ2-7; D is possibly TRBD1 or TRBD2 (5 bases each). Germline CDR1 is MNHEY and CDR2 is SMNVEV (reference sequence). This CDR3 has 14 amino acids. V was pared by 2 bases and J by 2 bases, with 10 bases between.